Listed below are T cell receptor beta chains from one sample, sequenced in a study of shared clonotypes between healthy human individuals. Some clones are missing from TCRdb's copy, which holds only in-frame ones; the method was immunoSEQ multiplex PCR. The repertoire has about 2,200,000 clones, about 93% of them found once; the top ten carry around 1.7%. Sequencing was done on a sample of naive CD8+ T cells from PBMCs. The receptors were gathered from a man aged 18 to 30 in good health. Some clones in this sample may be carry-over from other donors' samples. CDR3s include the opening cysteine and the closing phenylalanine or tryptophan. D genes are given only for firm matches.

>15|TRBV9|TRBD1
CASSVTDRGPYEQYF
>16|TRBV5-1|TRBD2
CASSLALAGTFSEQYF
>17|TRBV5-1|TRBD1
CASSFPNRQGLSYEQYF
>14|TRBV4-1|.
CASSQEPGLEPQHF
>13|TRBV27|.
CASSSAGTYGYTF
>12|TRBV27|.
CASSSLGGELFF
>15|TRBV4-1|.
CASSQVWRGQETQYF
>14|TRBV27|TRBD2
CASSRTSGSDEQYF
>15|TRBV30|TRBD1
CAWTQQPGGSHEQYF
>13|TRBV13|.
CASTLSGGETQYF
>14|TRBV6-5|.
CASSLEGDNEKLFF
>15|TRBV7-9|TRBD2
CASSHPSGSPDTQYF
>14|TRBV5-4|.
CASSPRTVSYEQYF
>16|TRBV7-3|.
CASSLGAALSTDTQYF
>14|TRBV28|.
CASCLWGAGYEQYF
>14|TRBV4-3|.
CASSPRSGNTEAFF
>14|TRBV2|TRBD1
CASRTWTGRAEAFF
>19|TRBV28|.
CASSSIVPPGHRPYNEQFF
>15|TRBV5-1|TRBD1
CASSVGQGSYNEQFF
>15|TRBV2|.
CASSEFAPGANVLTF
>15|TRBV2|.
CASSDAAGSTDTQYF
>15|TRBV9|TRBD1
CASSIGTANTGELFF
>12|TRBV5-4|.
CASSLGHDGYTF
>13|TRBV11-2|.
CASSLGFTDTQYF
>14|TRBV7-9|.
CASSPSGAPNEQYF
>14|TRBV27|TRBD2
CASSVAGALDTQYF
>15|TRBV7-2|.
CASSPKEARYYEQYF
>15|TRBV2|.
CASSGGRDSGNTIYF
>15|TRBV6-6|.
CASSYGSSDNYGYTF
>12|TRBV6-6|.
CASSYPGSPLHF
>17|TRBV10-3|.
CAISEPSKGGGLYEQYF
>15|TRBV7-9|TRBD1
CASSSGTGVPYEQYF
>15|TRBV7-9|.
CASSFSAISSYEQYF
>15|TRBV15|.
CATSRGLSSTDTQYF
>18|TRBV5-5|.
CASSLVYGWSGSNTEAFF
>14|TRBV5-6|TRBD1
CASSLGQGYQPQHF
>15|TRBV27|.
CASSSHGALTGELFF
>17|TRBV19|TRBD2
CASNPGLAYEETDTQYF
>17|TRBV27|.
CASGWTSVSGTNEKLFF
>13|TRBV19|.
CASSPGSYNEQFF
>19|TRBV9|TRBD2
CASSVASGRDSRNIYEQYF
>16|TRBV5-6|TRBD1
CASTKGRQGATYEQYF
>17|TRBV5-1|TRBD1
CASSQTRIGQEAYEQYF
>15|TRBV21-1|.
CASSEGQGVNTEAFF
>18|TRBV28|.
CASSLFPTGLGADTEAFF
>17|TRBV4-2|.
CASSQDGSHGQGNEQFF
>16|TRBV27|.
CASSFSQRLSSYEQYF
>15|TRBV7-3|.
CASSFFGASTDTQYF
>13|TRBV4-1|.
CASSQALPYEQYF
>14|TRBV27|TRBD1
CASSLDPQGAEAFF
>14|TRBV6-1|TRBD1
CASSEGTGFYEQYF